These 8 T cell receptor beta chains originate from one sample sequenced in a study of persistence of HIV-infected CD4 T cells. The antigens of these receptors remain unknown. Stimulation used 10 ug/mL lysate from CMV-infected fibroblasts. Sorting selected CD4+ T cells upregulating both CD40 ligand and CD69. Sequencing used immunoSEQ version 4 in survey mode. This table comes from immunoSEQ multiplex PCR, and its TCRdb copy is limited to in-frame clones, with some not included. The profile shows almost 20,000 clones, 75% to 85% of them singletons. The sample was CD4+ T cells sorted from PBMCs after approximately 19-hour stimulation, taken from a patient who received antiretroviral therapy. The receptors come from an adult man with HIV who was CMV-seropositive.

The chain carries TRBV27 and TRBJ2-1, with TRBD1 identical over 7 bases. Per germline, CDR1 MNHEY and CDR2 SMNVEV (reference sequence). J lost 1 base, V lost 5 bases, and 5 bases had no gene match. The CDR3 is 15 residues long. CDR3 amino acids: CASSVQGTSYNEQFF. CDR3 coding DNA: TGTGCCAGCAGTGTACAGGGGACGTCCTACAATGAGCAGTTCTTC.

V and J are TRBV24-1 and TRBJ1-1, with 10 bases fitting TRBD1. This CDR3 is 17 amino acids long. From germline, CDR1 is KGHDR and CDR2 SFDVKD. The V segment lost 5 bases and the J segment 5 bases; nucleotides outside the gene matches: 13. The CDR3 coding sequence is TGTGCCACCAGTGCGGGGGGGACAGGGGATGTGAGGACTGAAGCTTTCTTT. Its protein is CATSAGGTGDVRTEAFF.

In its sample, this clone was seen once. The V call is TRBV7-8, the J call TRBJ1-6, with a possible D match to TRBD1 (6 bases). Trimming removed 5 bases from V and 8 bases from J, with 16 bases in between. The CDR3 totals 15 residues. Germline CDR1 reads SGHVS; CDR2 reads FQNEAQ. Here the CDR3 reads CASSLLQGGDSPLHF. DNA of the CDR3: TGTGCCAGCAGCCTTTTACAGGGAGGGGATTCACCCCTCCACTTT.

The CDR3 nucleotides read TGTGCCAGCAGTGATGGGACAGGCTACGAGCAGTACTTC. It translates to CASSDGTGYEQYF. The chain carries TRBV2 and TRBJ2-7; 8 bases map to TRBD1. V was pared by 3 bases and J by 3 bases, with 1 base of the junction left unmatched. Looked up from germline, CDR1 is SNHLY and CDR2 is FYNNEI. The CDR3 is 13 residues long.

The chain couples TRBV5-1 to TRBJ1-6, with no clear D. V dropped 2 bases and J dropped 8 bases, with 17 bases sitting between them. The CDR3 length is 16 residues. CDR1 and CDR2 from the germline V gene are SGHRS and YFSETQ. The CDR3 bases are TGCGCCAGCAGCTTCAGGACCCCTGACTTGGATTCACCCCTCCACTTT. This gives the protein CASSFRTPDLDSPLHF.

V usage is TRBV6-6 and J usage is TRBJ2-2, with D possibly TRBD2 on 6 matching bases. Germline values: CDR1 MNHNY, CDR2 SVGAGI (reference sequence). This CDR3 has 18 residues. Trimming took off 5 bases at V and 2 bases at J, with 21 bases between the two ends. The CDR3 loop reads CASSQTPPGRSNTGELFF. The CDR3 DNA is TGTGCCAGCAGTCAGACTCCGCCAGGGAGGTCCAACACCGGGGAGCTGTTTTTT.

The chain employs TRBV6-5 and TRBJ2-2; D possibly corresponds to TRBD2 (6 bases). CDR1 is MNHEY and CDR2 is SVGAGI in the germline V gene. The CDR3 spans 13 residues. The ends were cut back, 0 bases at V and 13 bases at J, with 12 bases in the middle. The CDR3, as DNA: TGTGCCAGCAGTTACTCAAAGGGAGGTGGGCTGTTTTTT. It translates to CASSYSKGGGLFF.

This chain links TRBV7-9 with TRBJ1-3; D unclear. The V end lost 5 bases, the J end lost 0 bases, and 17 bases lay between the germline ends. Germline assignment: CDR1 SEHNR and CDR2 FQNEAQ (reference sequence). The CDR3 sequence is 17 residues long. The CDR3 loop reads CASSARASISSGNTIYF. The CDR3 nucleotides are TGTGCCAGCAGCGCCCGGGCCTCCATAAGCTCTGGAAACACCATATATTTT.